The 30 T cell receptor beta chains below come from one sample, sequenced in a study of blood T cells in healthy people across ages. PCR was performed a second time for roughly 7 to 11 cycles using a sample-barcoded 5' primer and a J-beta primer mix. MiXCR, run by TCRdb on the 5' RACE reads, gives a single entry per CDR3 protein. The sample carries about 940,000 distinct CDR3 sequences, 48% recorded once. The sequenced sample was blood. Receptors were obtained from a young man in good health.

CDR3 coding DNA: TGTGCCAGCAGACCGGGACAGGGCCCACTTGGCTACACCTTC. The encoded protein is CASRPGQGPLGYTF. The J gene is TRBJ1-2, the V gene TRBV12-3 or TRBV12-4, with TRBD1 identical over 9 bases. The CDR3 totals 14 residues. V lost 6 bases, J lost 7 bases, and 9 bases stayed unmatched.

Ten or more counts support this clonotype. The chain uses TRBV5-1 and TRBJ1-1; D might be TRBD1 (5 bases). The CDR3 covers 13 residues. The V end lost 5 bases, the J end lost 0 bases, and 8 bases lay between the germline ends. Germline V gene data show CDR1 as SGHRS and CDR2 as YFSETQ. CDR3: CASRIGVNTEAFF. The CDR3 region has the DNA TGCGCCAGCAGGATAGGGGTGAACACTGAAGCTTTCTTT.

This sequence joins TRBV7-3 and TRBJ2-1; 9 positions agree with TRBD2. This CDR3 contains 16 residues. V lost 2 bases and J lost 4; bases outside the gene matches: 6. Germline CDR1 reads SGHTA; CDR2 reads FQGTGA. The CDR3 sequence is CASSLLGLAGYNEQFF. CDR3 in DNA: TGTGCCAGCAGCTTACTCGGGCTAGCGGGGTACAATGAGCAGTTCTTC.

Here the CDR3 DNA reads TGCAGTGTGGTCCCGAGGGGACAGCCGAACACTGAAGCTTTCTTT. Residues: CSVVPRGQPNTEAFF. The chain employs TRBV20-1 and TRBJ1-1, with TRBD1 identical over 7 bases. Trimming took 7 bases from V and 1 from J; bases not matched to a gene: 12. The CDR3 covers 15 residues. Germline V gene data show CDR1 as DFQATT and CDR2 as SNEGSKA (reference sequence).

The V call is TRBV6-1, the J call TRBJ1-2; D remains ambiguous. The CDR3 contains 15 residues. V lost 2 bases, J lost 0 bases, and 10 bases lay in between. The germline CDR1 and CDR2 sequences are MNHNS and SASEGT. Here the CDR3 reads CASSERSRANYGYTF. The CDR3 DNA sequence: TGTGCCAGCAGTGAAAGGTCCCGGGCTAACTATGGCTACACCTTC.

The chain links TRBV28 to TRBJ2-7, with unresolved D. This CDR3 comprises 13 residues. Trimming pared 7 bases from V and 1 base from J, leaving 11 bases between. Per germline, CDR1 MDHEN and CDR2 SYDVKM. The CDR3 here is CASIGHSSYEQYF. Written as DNA, the CDR3 is TGTGCCAGCATTGGGCACTCTTCCTACGAGCAGTACTTC.

This clonotype was found a few times. The V gene is TRBV12-3 or TRBV12-4, the J gene TRBJ1-4, with a tentative D call TRBD1 (6 bases). Deletions cut 7 bases from V and 0 bases from J, with 15 bases between. The CDR3 covers 16 residues. The CDR3 reads CASTGGARTTNEKLFF. In DNA form, the CDR3 reads TGTGCCAGCACCGGGGGCGCAAGAACAACTAATGAAAAACTGTTTTTT.

Comment on this clonotype: This clone may be a read error of a much larger clone one base away. J is TRBJ2-1 and V is TRBV10-3; the D gene is possibly TRBD1 (5 bases). Trimming removed 2 bases at V and 9 bases at J, with 14 bases between. The CDR3 extends over 14 amino acids. CDR1 is ENHRY and CDR2 is SYGVKD in the germline V gene. CDR3 nucleotides: TGTGCCATCAGTGAGGGGGCTGAGATCAGTGAGCAGTTCTTC. Translated: CAISEGAEISEQFF.

This clonotype was observed a handful of times. V usage is TRBV7-9 and J usage is TRBJ2-3, with D possibly TRBD2 on 5 matching bases. The CDR3 length is 12 residues. The ends were cut back, 0 bases at V and 14 bases at J, with 12 bases in the middle. CDR1 SEHNR and CDR2 FQNEAQ come from the germline V gene (reference sequence). CDR3 loop: CASSLAGSGGYF. The CDR3 nucleotides are TGTGCCAGCAGCTTAGCGGGCAGCGGTGGGTATTTT. Together with reference TRBV7-9 and TRBJ2-3, the CDR3 gives the full variable domain: DTGVSQNPRHKITKRGQNVTFRCDPISEHNRLYWYRQTLGQGPEFLTYFQNEAQLEKSRLLSDRFSAERPKGSFSTLEIQRTEQGDSAMYLCASSLAGSGGYFGPGTRLTVL.

The table lists this clonotype with many counts. The rearrangement links TRBV5-1 to TRBJ2-1; D might be TRBD2 (6 bases). The length of the CDR3 is 16 residues. Germline lookup yields CDR1 SGHRS and CDR2 YFSETQ. The V end lost 4 bases, the J end lost 4 bases, and 18 bases lay between the germline ends. The DNA for the CDR3 is TGCGCCAGCAGCCTGGCGGGGATAATTCTTTACAATGAGCAGTTCTTC. The encoded protein is CASSLAGIILYNEQFF.

Details on this clonotype: The junction departs from the called germline gene at one end, perhaps through a read error. This CDR3 is CASATGTATNHPQHF. As DNA, the CDR3 is TGTGCCAGCGCAACCGGGACGGCGACAAATCACCCCCAGCATTTT. The chain couples TRBV3-1 to TRBJ1-5; possible D gene TRBD1, 5 bases. There are 15 residues in the CDR3. Germline assignment: CDR1 LGHDT and CDR2 YNNKEL (reference sequence).

The chain combines TRBV12-3 or TRBV12-4 with TRBJ2-4; D gene ambiguous. V dropped 6 bases and J dropped 0 bases, with 6 bases sitting between them. This CDR3 has 13 residues. CDR3 nucleotide sequence: TGTGCCAGCAGGGGCCGAGCCAAAAACATTCAGTACTTC. It codes for CASRGRAKNIQYF.

This clonotype turned up a few times. The genes are TRBV12-3 or TRBV12-4 and TRBJ2-5; 8 bases line up with TRBD2. The CDR3 totals 14 residues. V trimming: 5 bases; J trimming: 2 bases; junction bases outside the gene matches: 4. CDR3 region: CASSPSSGQETQYF. The CDR3 region has the DNA TGTGCCAGCAGTCCGTCTAGCGGGCAAGAGACCCAGTACTTC.

The chain recombines TRBV14 with TRBJ1-6; D unclear. CDR1 and CDR2 (germline): SGHDN, FVKESK. This CDR3 has 13 amino acids. V shed 2 bases and J shed 10 bases, with 9 bases lying between them. The CDR3, as DNA: TGTGCCAGCAGCCAACAATATTCATCACCCCTCCACTTT. Translation gives CASSQQYSSPLHF.

The rearrangement uses TRBV3-1 and TRBJ2-3; possibly TRBD1 or TRBD2 for D (5 bases each). CDR3 length: 17 amino acids. The germline V gene encodes CDR1 LGHDT and CDR2 YNNKEL (reference sequence). Deletions cut 0 bases from V and 8 bases from J, with 21 bases between. The chain's CDR3 is CASSQDPGGKWWRTQYF. CDR3 coding DNA: TGTGCCAGCAGCCAAGATCCTGGGGGTAAGTGGTGGCGTACGCAGTATTTT.

This clonotype was seen only a few times. The rearrangement links TRBV24-1 to TRBJ1-5; 7 positions match TRBD1. The CDR3 is 14 amino acids. With 9 bases clipped from V and 4 bases from J, the junction kept 8 bases outside the gene matches. The germline CDR1 and CDR2 sequences are KGHDR and SFDVKD. The CDR3 sequence is CATARGTANQPQHF. CDR3 in DNA: TGTGCCACCGCCAGAGGGACAGCTAATCAGCCCCAGCATTTT.

This chain connects TRBV12-3 or TRBV12-4 to TRBJ1-4; no reliable D call. This CDR3 is 12 amino acids long. Trimming stripped 6 bases from V and 4 bases from J, with 6 bases between. CDR3 DNA: TGTGCCAGCAGGTCGAGTAATGAAAAACTGTTTTTT. Protein sequence: CASRSSNEKLFF.

At least ten counts were recorded for this clonotype. The rearrangement links TRBV6-1 to TRBJ2-1; maybe TRBD1 (6 bases). Germline V gene data show CDR1 as MNHNS and CDR2 as SASEGT. The CDR3 covers 15 residues. V gave up 7 bases and J gave up 0 bases, with 13 bases separating them. The CDR3 region has the DNA TGTGCCAGCATCCTCCAGGGGAGCTCCTACAATGAGCAGTTCTTC. The encoded protein is CASILQGSSYNEQFF.

This clonotype was seen more than once but under ten times. The chain joins TRBV28 to TRBJ2-1; D is ambiguous. The CDR3 extends over 11 amino acids. Germline V gene sequence: CDR1 MDHEN, CDR2 SYDVKM. Trimming took off 6 bases at V and 7 bases at J, with 7 bases between the two ends. The CDR3 loop reads CASSPQNEQFF. CDR3 sequence (DNA): TGTGCCAGCAGCCCTCAGAATGAGCAGTTCTTC.

In its sample, this clonotype was seen a few times. The V call is TRBV7-2, the J call TRBJ2-7; 10 positions match TRBD2. Germline lookup yields CDR1 SGHTA and CDR2 FQGNSA. The CDR3 contains 15 residues. The V and J ends lost 5 bases and 7 bases, in that order; junction bases with no gene match: 11. The CDR3 region is CASSPAGASGGEQYF. In DNA, the CDR3 is TGTGCCAGCAGCCCTGCCGGGGCTAGCGGGGGAGAGCAGTACTTC.

This clonotype came up many times. The chain recombines TRBV12-3 or TRBV12-4 with TRBJ1-5; the D gene is possibly TRBD1 (5 bases). The CDR3 sequence is 15 residues long. Trimming removed 6 bases at V and 0 bases at J, with 12 bases between. The CDR3 sequence: CASSPGGYSNQPQHF. The CDR3 bases are TGTGCCAGCAGCCCCGGGGGATATAGCAATCAGCCCCAGCATTTT.

J is TRBJ2-3 and V is TRBV4-1; TRBD2 agrees at 7 bases. The CDR3 covers 16 residues. Per germline, CDR1 MGHRA and CDR2 YSYEKL. After removal of 6 bases from V and 4 bases from J, the junction contained 13 bases not matched to a gene. The CDR3: CASRLERAGVSDTQYF. The DNA for the CDR3 is TGCGCCAGCAGATTGGAGAGGGCGGGGGTATCAGATACGCAGTATTTT.

V and J are TRBV30 and TRBJ2-4; D possibly corresponds to TRBD2 (6 bases). The J call may be mistaken, given a closer DNA end match to TRBJ2-7. The CDR3 consists of 13 residues. Germline CDR1 GTSNPN, CDR2 SVGIG (reference sequence). The CDR3 region is CAWSPGRKYEQYF. DNA of the CDR3: TGTGCCTGGAGCCCAGGGAGGAAATACGAGCAGTACTTC.

This chain uses TRBV27 with TRBJ1-1; maybe TRBD1 (5 bases). This CDR3 has 15 amino acids. V gave up 3 bases and J gave up 8 bases, with 19 bases separating them. The germline gives CDR1 MNHEY, CDR2 SMNVEV (reference sequence). CDR3 coding DNA: TGTGCCAGCAGTTTGGGGCCGGGCCCTACGTGGGAAGCTTTCTTT. Its translation: CASSLGPGPTWEAFF.

This clonotype occurred many times. V usage is TRBV9 and J usage is TRBJ1-4; D is unclear. V was shortened by 0 bases and J by 5 bases, with 11 bases between the two germline ends. CDR3 size: 15 residues. In germline, CDR1 is SGDLS, CDR2 YYNGEE. The CDR3 nucleotides read TGTGCCAGCAGCGTAGAAGGCAGACCAAATGAAAAACTGTTTTTT. Protein: CASSVEGRPNEKLFF.

The chain links TRBV28 to TRBJ2-5; no definite D call. CDR3 length: 13 residues. The germline gives CDR1 MDHEN, CDR2 SYDVKM. Trimming left V 1 base short and J 5 bases short, with 8 bases between. This CDR3 reads CASSLSAQETQYF. The DNA for the CDR3 is TGTGCCAGCAGTTTATCAGCCCAGGAGACCCAGTACTTC.

Notes on this clonotype: An end of the junction differs from the germline gene, which may be a read error. CDR3 sequence reads: CAGRGGGGYTF. The CDR3 DNA reads as TGTGCCGGGAGGGGAGGTGGTGGCTACACCTTC. The chain is built from TRBV30 and TRBJ1-2, with TRBD1 as a possible D gene (5 bases). The V gene's germline CDR1 is GTSNPN and CDR2 SVGIG (reference sequence). The CDR3 sequence is 11 residues long.

The chain links TRBV5-1 to TRBJ2-3, with 7 bases identical to TRBD1. Trimming at V came to 3 bases and at J to 4 bases, leaving 11 bases not matched to a gene. Germline V gene sequence: CDR1 SGHRS, CDR2 YFSETQ. The CDR3 length is 16 residues. As DNA, the CDR3 is TGCGCCAGCAGCTGGGCATATAACAGGGGTCCAGATACGCAGTATTTT. It yields the protein CASSWAYNRGPDTQYF. Full variable domain (missing parts from reference TRBV5-1 and TRBJ2-3): KAGVTQTPRYLIKTRGQQVTLSCSPISGHRSVSWYQQTPGQGLQFLFEYFSETQRNKGNFPGRFSGRQFSNSRSEMNVSTLELGDSALYLCASSWAYNRGPDTQYFGPGTRLTVL.

The rearrangement uses TRBV2 and TRBJ2-1; D may correspond to TRBD1 or TRBD2 (5 bases each). Between the trimmed V and J ends, which lost 2 bases and 5 bases, there was a span of 16 bases. This CDR3 has 16 residues. CDR1 is SNHLY, CDR2 FYNNEI, per germline. The CDR3 DNA reads as TGTGCCAGCAGTGAATATGTGGGCCTGGGGGACAATGAGCAGTTCTTC. It codes for CASSEYVGLGDNEQFF.

This clonotype was counted between two and nine times. One end of the junction varies from germline; a read error may be responsible. CDR3 sequence reads: CASSYSWDRGHYEQYF. The CDR3 DNA reads as TGTGCCAGCAGCTACTCCTGGGACAGGGGACACTACGAGCAGTACTTC. The chain links TRBV6-5 to TRBJ2-7, with 10 nucleotides matching TRBD1. The CDR3 loop spans 16 amino acids. Germline V gene data show CDR1 as MNHEY and CDR2 as SVGAGI.